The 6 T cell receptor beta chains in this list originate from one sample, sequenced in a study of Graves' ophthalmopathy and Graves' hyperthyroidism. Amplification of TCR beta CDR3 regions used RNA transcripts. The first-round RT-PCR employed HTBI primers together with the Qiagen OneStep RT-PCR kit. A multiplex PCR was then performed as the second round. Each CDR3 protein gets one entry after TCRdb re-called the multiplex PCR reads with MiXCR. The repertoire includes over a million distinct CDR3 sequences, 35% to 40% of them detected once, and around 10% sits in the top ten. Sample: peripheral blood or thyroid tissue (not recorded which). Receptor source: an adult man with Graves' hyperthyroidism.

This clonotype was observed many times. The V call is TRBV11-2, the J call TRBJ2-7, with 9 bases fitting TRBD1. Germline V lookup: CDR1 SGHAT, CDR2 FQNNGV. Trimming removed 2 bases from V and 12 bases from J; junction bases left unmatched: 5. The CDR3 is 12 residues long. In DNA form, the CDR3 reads TGTGCCAGCAGCTTATCTACAGGGGGCCTGTACTTC. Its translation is CASSLSTGGLYF.

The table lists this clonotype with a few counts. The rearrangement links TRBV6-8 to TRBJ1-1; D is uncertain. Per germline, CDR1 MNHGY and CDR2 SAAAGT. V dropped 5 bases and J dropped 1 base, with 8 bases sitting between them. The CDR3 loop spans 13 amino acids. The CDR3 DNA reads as TGTGCCAGCAGTCCCTACTCGAACACTGAAGCTTTCTTT. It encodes CASSPYSNTEAFF.

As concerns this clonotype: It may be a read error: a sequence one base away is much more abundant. The CDR3 region has the DNA TGTGCCAGCAGACCCGGGACTAGCGCCGGAGATCTGGAGACCCAGTACTTC. Its protein product is CASRPGTSAGDLETQYF. This chain uses TRBV7-7 with TRBJ2-5, with 10 bases identical to TRBD2. Germline CDR1 reads SSHAT; CDR2 reads FNYEAQ (reference sequence). Unmatched junction bases numbered 15, after V lost 6 bases and J lost 5 bases. The CDR3 spans 17 residues.

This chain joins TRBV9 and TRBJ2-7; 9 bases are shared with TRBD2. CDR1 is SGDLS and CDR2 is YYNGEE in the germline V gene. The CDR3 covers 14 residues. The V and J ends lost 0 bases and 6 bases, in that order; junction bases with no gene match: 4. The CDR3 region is CASSVGSGSGEQYF. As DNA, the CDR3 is TGTGCCAGCAGCGTAGGTAGCGGGAGCGGCGAGCAGTACTTC.

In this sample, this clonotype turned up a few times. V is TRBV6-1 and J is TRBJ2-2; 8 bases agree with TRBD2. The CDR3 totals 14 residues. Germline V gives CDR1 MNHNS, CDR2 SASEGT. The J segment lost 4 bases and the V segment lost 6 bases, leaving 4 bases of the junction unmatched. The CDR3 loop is CASSSLAATGELFF. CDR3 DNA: TGTGCCAGCAGCTCACTAGCGGCCACCGGGGAGCTGTTTTTT.

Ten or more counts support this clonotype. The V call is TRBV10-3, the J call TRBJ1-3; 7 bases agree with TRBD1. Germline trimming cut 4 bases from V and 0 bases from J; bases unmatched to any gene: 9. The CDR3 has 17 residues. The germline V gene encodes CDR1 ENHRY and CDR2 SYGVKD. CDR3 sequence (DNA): TGTGCCATCAGTGTACTGGGACAGTCTTCCTCTGGAAACACCATATATTTT. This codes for CAISVLGQSSSGNTIYF.